A selection of T cell receptor beta chains follows, all from one sample in a study of blood T cell repertoires in COVID-19. Here immunoSEQ multiplex PCR was the method, and the copy in TCRdb shows in-frame clones only, minus some. The sample has 200,000 to 300,000 clones, nearly 95% seen once. Sequencing was performed on peripheral blood. These receptors were taken from a young man with COVID-19, enrolled during active disease. Each CDR3 is given with its conserved first and last residue. The D gene is left open where the match is weak. Only some rows state a clone size, as once, few, many or a class for expanded clones.

j_gene: TRBJ1-1; abundance: -; v_gene: TRBV3-1/TRBV3-2; d_gene: TRBD1; CDR3nt: TGTGCCAGCAGCCAAGATCAGGGATTCCTAGACAGGGGTAAAACTGAAGCTTTCTTT; CDR3aa: CASSQDQGFLDRGKTEAFF
j_gene: TRBJ2-7; abundance: -; v_gene: TRBV6-5; d_gene: -; CDR3nt: TGTGCCAGCAGTAGGGGCCGGAGCTCCTACGAGCAGTACTTC; CDR3aa: CASSRGRSSYEQYF
j_gene: TRBJ1-1; abundance: -; v_gene: TRBV6-5; d_gene: -; CDR3nt: TGTGCCAGCAGTTACTCGTCGGAGGGGTGGAACACTGAAGCTTTCTTT; CDR3aa: CASSYSSEGWNTEAFF
j_gene: TRBJ2-7; abundance: -; v_gene: TRBV3-1/TRBV3-2; d_gene: -; CDR3nt: TGTGCCAGCAGCCCCTACGGAGAGGGCTACGAGCAGTACTTC; CDR3aa: CASSPYGEGYEQYF
j_gene: TRBJ2-7; abundance: -; v_gene: TRBV5-4; d_gene: -; CDR3nt: TGTGCCAGCAGCTTCGAAACTGGTTCATACGAGCAGTACTTC; CDR3aa: CASSFETGSYEQYF
j_gene: TRBJ1-2; abundance: -; v_gene: TRBV6-6; d_gene: TRBD1; CDR3nt: TGTGCCAGCAGTAGTGACAGGGACTATGGCTACACCTTC; CDR3aa: CASSSDRDYGYTF
j_gene: TRBJ1-6; abundance: -; v_gene: TRBV25-1; d_gene: -; CDR3nt: TGTGCCAGCAGTGAAACTGAGAGCTCCTATAATTCACCCCTCCACTTT; CDR3aa: CASSETESSYNSPLHF
j_gene: TRBJ1-2; abundance: -; v_gene: TRBV5-1; d_gene: -; CDR3nt: TGCGCCAGCAGCTTGGCAGGGGATGGCTACACCTTC; CDR3aa: CASSLAGDGYTF
j_gene: TRBJ2-3; abundance: -; v_gene: TRBV7-3; d_gene: -; CDR3nt: TGTGCCAGCAGCTTAAACCCCGGGCGGGCAGATACGCAGTATTTT; CDR3aa: CASSLNPGRADTQYF
j_gene: TRBJ2-3; abundance: -; v_gene: TRBV27; d_gene: -; CDR3nt: TGTGCCAGCAGTCCCCAAATCGGGGGATCCACAGATACGCAGTATTTT; CDR3aa: CASSPQIGGSTDTQYF
j_gene: TRBJ2-2; abundance: -; v_gene: TRBV4-2; d_gene: TRBD1; CDR3nt: TGTGCCAGCAGCCAAGGGGACAGGGGGCTCGACACCGGGGAGCTGTTTTTT; CDR3aa: CASSQGDRGLDTGELFF
j_gene: TRBJ2-2; abundance: -; v_gene: TRBV7-3; d_gene: -; CDR3nt: TGTGCCAGCAGCGAGCTAACCGGGGAGCTGTTTTTT; CDR3aa: CASSELTGELFF
j_gene: TRBJ2-7; abundance: few; v_gene: TRBV2; d_gene: -; CDR3nt: TGTGCCAGCAGGGAGGTCTCCTACGAGCAGTACTTC; CDR3aa: CASREVSYEQYF
j_gene: TRBJ1-1; abundance: few; v_gene: TRBV19; d_gene: -; CDR3nt: TGTGCCAGTAGTATAGTTGCCCGGGAGAACACTGAAGCTTTCTTT; CDR3aa: CASSIVARENTEAFF
j_gene: TRBJ2-5; abundance: -; v_gene: TRBV5-1; d_gene: TRBD2; CDR3nt: TGCGCCAGCAGCTTGGCGGGAGGGGAAGAGACCCAGTACTTC; CDR3aa: CASSLAGGEETQYF
j_gene: TRBJ1-1; abundance: -; v_gene: TRBV25-1; d_gene: -; CDR3nt: TGTGCCAGCGGTAGGAGGGCCCCTGAAGCTTTCTTT; CDR3aa: CASGRRAPEAFF
j_gene: TRBJ1-2; abundance: -; v_gene: TRBV6-5; d_gene: TRBD1; CDR3nt: TGTGCCAGCAGTTCCTTGGGACAGATTTCTAACTATGGCTACACCTTC; CDR3aa: CASSSLGQISNYGYTF
j_gene: TRBJ1-2; abundance: -; v_gene: TRBV6-5; d_gene: TRBD1; CDR3nt: TGTGCCAGCATTGGACAGGGGGCGCGGGGCTACACCTTC; CDR3aa: CASIGQGARGYTF
j_gene: TRBJ1-2; abundance: -; v_gene: TRBV10-3; d_gene: TRBD1; CDR3nt: TGTGCCATCAGTGCCCTACGGGACAGCCTTAACTATGGCTACACCTTC; CDR3aa: CAISALRDSLNYGYTF
j_gene: TRBJ1-5; abundance: once; v_gene: TRBV5-1; d_gene: -; CDR3nt: TGCGCCAGCAGCTTGACAGGGAATAGCAATCAGCCCCAGCATTTT; CDR3aa: CASSLTGNSNQPQHF
j_gene: TRBJ1-2; abundance: -; v_gene: TRBV4-1; d_gene: -; CDR3nt: TGCGCCAGCAGCCAAGAGGGAACTTTGGAGGGCTCGAACTATGGCTACACCTTC; CDR3aa: CASSQEGTLEGSNYGYTF
j_gene: TRBJ2-3; abundance: -; v_gene: TRBV5-5; d_gene: -; CDR3nt: TGTGCCAGCAGCTTGGTGGGGGCGGGCACAGATACGCAGTATTTT; CDR3aa: CASSLVGAGTDTQYF
j_gene: TRBJ2-2; abundance: -; v_gene: TRBV11-2; d_gene: -; CDR3nt: TGTGCCAGCAGCTTATCGAGTGGAGCCGGGGAGCTGTTTTTT; CDR3aa: CASSLSSGAGELFF
j_gene: TRBJ1-1; abundance: -; v_gene: TRBV11-2; d_gene: -; CDR3nt: TGTGCCAGCAGCTTAGCACAGAACACTGAAGCTTTCTTT; CDR3aa: CASSLAQNTEAFF
j_gene: TRBJ1-4; abundance: -; v_gene: TRBV5-5; d_gene: -; CDR3nt: TGTGCCAGCAGCTTACAGGGAAGGGTTGAAAAACTGTTTTTT; CDR3aa: CASSLQGRVEKLFF
j_gene: TRBJ1-5; abundance: -; v_gene: TRBV6-5; d_gene: TRBD1; CDR3nt: TGTGCCAGCTCCGGGACAGGGGACCAGCCCCAGCATTTT; CDR3aa: CASSGTGDQPQHF
j_gene: TRBJ2-3; abundance: -; v_gene: TRBV6-2/TRBV6-3; d_gene: -; CDR3nt: TGTGCCAGCAGCCCCACCGAGGATACGCAGTATTTT; CDR3aa: CASSPTEDTQYF
j_gene: TRBJ1-3; abundance: -; v_gene: TRBV5-1; d_gene: -; CDR3nt: TGCGCCAGCAGCTTGACGGAGTCCGGAAACACCATATATTTT; CDR3aa: CASSLTESGNTIYF
j_gene: TRBJ2-7; abundance: -; v_gene: TRBV6-2/TRBV6-3; d_gene: TRBD1; CDR3nt: TGTGCCAGCAGCCGACAGGGGAGAGAGCAGTACTTC; CDR3aa: CASSRQGREQYF
j_gene: TRBJ1-1; abundance: once; v_gene: TRBV7-9; d_gene: -; CDR3nt: TGTGCCAGCAGCTTACAGGGGCCTGAAGCTTTCTTT; CDR3aa: CASSLQGPEAFF
j_gene: TRBJ2-3; abundance: -; v_gene: TRBV7-7; d_gene: -; CDR3nt: TGTGCCAGCAGCCCGGACAGGGAGGGGATAGATACGCAGTATTTT; CDR3aa: CASSPDREGIDTQYF
j_gene: TRBJ2-2; abundance: -; v_gene: TRBV6-5; d_gene: TRBD1; CDR3nt: TGTGCCAGCAGTTTATTGGGACAGGGGACCGGGGAGCTGTTTTTT; CDR3aa: CASSLLGQGTGELFF
j_gene: TRBJ1-1; abundance: -; v_gene: TRBV6-5; d_gene: -; CDR3nt: TGTGCCAGCACCCTCAGGGAGGGGATTGAAGCTTTCTTT; CDR3aa: CASTLREGIEAFF
j_gene: TRBJ1-2; abundance: -; v_gene: TRBV6-1; d_gene: TRBD1; CDR3nt: TGTGCCAGCAGTGAAGCGCAGGGGGTTAACTATGGCTACACCTTC; CDR3aa: CASSEAQGVNYGYTF
j_gene: TRBJ1-2; abundance: -; v_gene: TRBV4-1; d_gene: -; CDR3nt: TGCGCCAGCAGCCAGGAATACAGGGCTAATTTGGCTAACTATGGCTACACCTTC; CDR3aa: CASSQEYRANLANYGYTF